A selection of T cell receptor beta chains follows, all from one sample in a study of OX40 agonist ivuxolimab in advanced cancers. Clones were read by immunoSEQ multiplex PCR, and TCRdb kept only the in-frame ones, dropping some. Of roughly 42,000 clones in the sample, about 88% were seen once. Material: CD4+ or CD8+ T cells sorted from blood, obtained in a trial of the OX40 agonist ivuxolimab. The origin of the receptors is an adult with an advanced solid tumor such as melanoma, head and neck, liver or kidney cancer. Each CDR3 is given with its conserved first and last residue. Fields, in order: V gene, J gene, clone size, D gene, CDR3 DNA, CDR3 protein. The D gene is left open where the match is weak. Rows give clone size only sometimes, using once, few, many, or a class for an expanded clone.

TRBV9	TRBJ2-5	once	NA	TGTGCCAGCAGCGTAGACTGGGGGGCGCGGGAGACCCAGTACTTC	CASSVDWGARETQYF
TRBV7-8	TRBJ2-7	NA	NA	TGTGCCAGCAGCTCCAACCAGTTTGCCTACGAGCAGTACTTC	CASSSNQFAYEQYF
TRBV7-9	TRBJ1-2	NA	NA	TGTGCCAGCAGCTTAGGGAACGACGGCTACACCTTC	CASSLGNDGYTF
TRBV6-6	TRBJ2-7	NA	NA	TGTGCCAGCAGTCCGGACAGCCCCTACGAGCAGTACTTC	CASSPDSPYEQYF
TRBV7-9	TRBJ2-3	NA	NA	TGTGCCAGCAGCTTATTAGCGGATACGCAGTATTTT	CASSLLADTQYF
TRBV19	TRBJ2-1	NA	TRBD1	TGTGCCAGTAGTATTCGACAGGGTGGGGGTGAGCAGTTCTTC	CASSIRQGGGEQFF
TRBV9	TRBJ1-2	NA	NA	TGTGCCAGCAGCTCTCGGCGGGACATTAACTATGGCTACACCTTC	CASSSRRDINYGYTF
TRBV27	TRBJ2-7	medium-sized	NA	TGTGCCAGCAGCTTACAGGGAGGGAACTACGAGCAGTACTTC	CASSLQGGNYEQYF
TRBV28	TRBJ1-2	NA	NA	TGTGCCAGCAGTCGACAGGTCCCTAACTATGGCTACACCTTC	CASSRQVPNYGYTF
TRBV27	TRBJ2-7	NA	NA	TGTGCCAGCAGTTCAACGGGGTCTAGCTCCTACGAGCAGTACTTC	CASSSTGSSSYEQYF
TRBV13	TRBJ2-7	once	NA	TGTGCCAGCAGCTCTAGCTACGAGCAGTACTTC	CASSSSYEQYF
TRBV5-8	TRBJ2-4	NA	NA	TGTGCCAGCAGCTTGGGAGGGCAAGAGTACTTC	CASSLGGQEYF
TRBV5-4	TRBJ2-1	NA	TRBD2	TGTGCCAGCAGCAGGGCGACTAGCGGGGGTTACAATGAGCAGTTCTTC	CASSRATSGGYNEQFF
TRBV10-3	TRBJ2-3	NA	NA	TGTGCCATCAGGGCTCTACTAGGGGGGGCAGATACGCAGTATTTT	CAIRALLGGADTQYF
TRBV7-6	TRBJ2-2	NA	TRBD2	TGTGCCAGCAGCGAACTAGCGGGGGGACCCACCGGGGAGCTGTTTTTT	CASSELAGGPTGELFF
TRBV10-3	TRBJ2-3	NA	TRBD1	TGTGCCATCAGTGTAGACAGGGCGACAGATACGCAGTATTTT	CAISVDRATDTQYF
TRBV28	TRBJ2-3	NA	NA	TGTGCCAGCAGTTTGCCAGGGTGGGGCACAGATACGCAGTATTTT	CASSLPGWGTDTQYF
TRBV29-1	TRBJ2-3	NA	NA	TGCAGCGTTGAAGGCAAGAGGTCAGGGTGGACAGATACGCAGTATTTT	CSVEGKRSGWTDTQYF
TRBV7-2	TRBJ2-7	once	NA	TGTGCCAGCAGCTCAGCCGGGACCAGCTACGAGCAGTACTTC	CASSSAGTSYEQYF
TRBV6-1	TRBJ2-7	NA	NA	TGTGCCAGCAGTGAGGCAGAAGTCTTTTGGTCTGAGCAGTACTTC	CASSEAEVFWSEQYF
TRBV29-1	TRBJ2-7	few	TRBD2	TGCAGCGCACAACTAGCGGGTAGCTACGAGCAGTACTTC	CSAQLAGSYEQYF
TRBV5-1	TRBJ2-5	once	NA	TGCGCCAGCAGCCTACAAGGACAGCAACAAGAGACCCAGTACTTC	CASSLQGQQQETQYF
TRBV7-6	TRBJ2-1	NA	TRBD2	TGTGCCAGCAGCTCCAGACCCGCCGGGACTAGCGCCTACAATGAGCAGTTCTTC	CASSSRPAGTSAYNEQFF
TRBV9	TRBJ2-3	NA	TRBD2	TGTGCCAGCAGCGTATGGGTAGCGGGGCACACAGATACGCAGTATTTT	CASSVWVAGHTDTQYF
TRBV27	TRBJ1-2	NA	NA	TGTGCCAGCAGTTTAGCACAGAACCTCTATGGCTACACCTTC	CASSLAQNLYGYTF
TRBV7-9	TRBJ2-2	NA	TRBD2	TGTGCCAGCAGCTCCCCACTAGCGGGGTACACCGGGGAGCTGTTTTTT	CASSSPLAGYTGELFF
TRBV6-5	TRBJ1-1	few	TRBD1	TGTGCCACCGGGGACAGCGAAGCTTTCTTT	CATGDSEAFF
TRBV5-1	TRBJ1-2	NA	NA	TGCGCCAGCAGCTTTTTGGACAGTACCAACCCTCTCTATGGCTACACCTTC	CASSFLDSTNPLYGYTF
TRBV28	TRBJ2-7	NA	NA	TGTGCCAGCAGCGCAACAGGAGAATTCTACGAGCAGTACTTC	CASSATGEFYEQYF
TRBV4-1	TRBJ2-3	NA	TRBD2	TGCGCCAGCAGCCCACGACTAGCGCCCAGCACAGATACGCAGTATTTT	CASSPRLAPSTDTQYF
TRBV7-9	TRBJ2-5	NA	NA	TGTGCCAGCAGCTTAGTCCCAGGGGTAGAAGAGACCCAGTACTTC	CASSLVPGVEETQYF
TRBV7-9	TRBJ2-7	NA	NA	TGTGCCAGCAGCCCACTCGGGACCTCCTACGAGCAGTACTTC	CASSPLGTSYEQYF
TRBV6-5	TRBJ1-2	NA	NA	TGTGCCAGCACCCCTGGGGGCCTCTATGGCTACACCTTC	CASTPGGLYGYTF
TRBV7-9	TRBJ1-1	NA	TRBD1	TGTGCCAGCAGCCCAGGGGGGGGGACTGAAGCTTTCTTT	CASSPGGGTEAFF
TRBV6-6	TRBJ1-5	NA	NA	TGTGCCAGCAGTTACGTGCCGGGACAAAATCAGCCCCAGCATTTT	CASSYVPGQNQPQHF
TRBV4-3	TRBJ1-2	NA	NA	TGCGCCAGCAGCCAGGGGATGGGCTATGGCTACACCTTC	CASSQGMGYGYTF